The 19 T cell receptor beta chains given below trace back to one sample, sequenced in a study of T-cell memory formation after mild COVID-19. TCRdb called the 5' RACE reads again in MiXCR, with one record for every CDR3 protein. The sample lists around 250,000 distinct CDR3 sequences, around 15% occurring once. The sample comprised PBMCs or a T cell subset sorted from them (not recorded which). These TCRs come from a man aged 18 to 35 who had mild COVID-19 (a few samples of this study predate the infection). Cell type and time point are not known.

This clonotype was seen only a few times. V is TRBV6-5 and J is TRBJ1-2; D is uncertain. Germline V gives CDR1 MNHEY, CDR2 SVGAGI. V dropped 5 bases and J dropped 8 bases, with 12 bases sitting between them. The CDR3 is 12 residues long. In DNA form, the CDR3 reads TGTGCCAGCAGTCCCCGGACGGGAGGCTACACCTTC. Its translation is CASSPRTGGYTF.

This clonotype has only a few counts. The chain links TRBV5-1 to TRBJ2-3; 9 nucleotides agree with TRBD1. The V gene's germline CDR1 is SGHRS and CDR2 YFSETQ. V trimming: 0 bases; J trimming: 5 bases; junction bases outside the gene matches: 7. The CDR3 length is 16 residues. The CDR3 region is CASSLDPGTGKDTQYF. The CDR3 region has the DNA TGCGCCAGCAGCTTGGATCCCGGGACAGGGAAAGATACGCAGTATTTT.

V and J are TRBV28 and TRBJ2-1; the match to TRBD2 covers 12 bases. CDR3 size: 15 residues. Per the germline V gene, CDR1 is MDHEN and CDR2 is SYDVKM. Trimming cost V 6 bases and J 8 bases; bases outside gene matches: 8. The chain's CDR3 is CASRHSSGGGDEQFF. The CDR3, as DNA: TGTGCCAGCAGGCACTCTAGCGGGGGGGGTGATGAGCAGTTCTTC.

This clonotype was counted once. The rearrangement uses TRBV28 and TRBJ2-2; 8 bases line up with TRBD2. Germline V gives CDR1 MDHEN, CDR2 SYDVKM. V gave up 8 bases and J gave up 4 bases; unmatched junction bases: 6. This CDR3 has 14 residues. For the CDR3, the DNA is TGTGCCAGCGACTCCCGGGGGGGCACCGGGGAGCTGTTTTTT. Translating gives CASDSRGGTGELFF.

This clonotype was observed a few times. This rearrangement joins TRBV7-6 to TRBJ2-7; 9 bases fit TRBD2. CDR3 size: 14 residues. Trimming took 5 bases from V and 7 from J; bases not matched to a gene: 9. CDR1 and CDR2 from the germline V gene are SGHVS and FNYEAQ. DNA of the CDR3: TGTGCCAGCAGCCGAGCGGGGGGCCTTTTGGAGCAGTACTTC. It codes for CASSRAGGLLEQYF.

This chain links TRBV5-1 with TRBJ2-3; 11 nucleotides align to TRBD1. CDR1 is SGHRS, CDR2 YFSETQ, per germline. This CDR3 is built from 18 residues. J was trimmed by 1 base and V by 4 bases; bases with no gene match: 11. The CDR3 spells CASSTGGTGGPRTDTQYF. The DNA of the CDR3 is TGCGCCAGCAGCACGGGGGGGACAGGGGGTCCCCGCACAGATACGCAGTATTTT.

This clonotype was detected only a few times. V usage is TRBV9 and J usage is TRBJ2-1; a weak D match, TRBD2 (5 bases). Germline CDR1 is SGDLS and CDR2 is YYNGEE. The germline V and J ends were trimmed by 4 bases and 8 bases, with 19 bases remaining between them. The CDR3 contains 15 residues. The CDR3 sequence is CASSPGGGGYDEQFF. CDR3 nucleotide sequence: TGTGCCAGCAGCCCTGGCGGAGGTGGATACGATGAGCAGTTCTTC.

This clonotype was picked up a small number of times. V usage is TRBV7-3 and J usage is TRBJ2-2, with 7 nucleotides matching TRBD1. CDR1 SGHTA and CDR2 FQGTGA come from the germline V gene. The junction had 5 bases not matched to a gene; V was cut back by 4 bases and J by 3 bases. This CDR3 is 15 amino acids long. CDR3 bases: TGTGCCAGCAGCTGGGGGCAGGGGGACACCGGGGAGCTGTTTTTT. Protein product: CASSWGQGDTGELFF.

V gene TRBV5-5 combines with J gene TRBJ1-5; no clear D gene. The V gene's germline CDR1 is SGHKS and CDR2 YYEKEE (reference sequence). The ends were cut back, 0 bases at V and 15 bases at J, with 16 bases in the middle. CDR3 length equals 13 residues. In DNA form, the CDR3 reads TGTGCCAGCAGCTTGGTGGAAGAAGGGTTAGGGCATTTT. Amino acid sequence: CASSLVEEGLGHF.

The chain combines TRBV20-1 with TRBJ2-3; D unresolved. The CDR3 contains 16 residues. The V gene's germline CDR1 is DFQATT and CDR2 SNEGSKA (reference sequence). V lost 1 base and J 2 bases, leaving 16 bases between the germline ends. CDR3 nucleotide sequence: TGCAGTGCTAGAGCTGCCTCAATCCAGGCCACAGATACGCAGTATTTT. It codes for CSARAASIQATDTQYF.

There are a few counts of this clonotype. The chain links TRBV15 to TRBJ2-7; D may correspond to TRBD1 or TRBD2 (5 bases each). Trimming stripped 1 base from V and 2 bases from J, with 12 bases between. The CDR3 runs to 15 residues. CDR1 LNHNV and CDR2 YYDKDF come from the germline V gene (reference sequence). The CDR3 loop reads CATSRGGTAAYEQYF. DNA of the CDR3: TGTGCCACCAGCAGAGGTGGGACCGCCGCCTACGAGCAGTACTTC.

This clonotype has a handful of counts. The gene calls are TRBV7-2 and TRBJ1-6, with D perhaps matching TRBD1 (6 bases). CDR1 is SGHTA and CDR2 is FQGNSA in the germline V gene. The length of the CDR3 is 15 residues. V dropped 7 bases and J dropped 9 bases, with 19 bases sitting between them. CDR3 in amino acids: CASTQRVQGGSPLHF. The CDR3 DNA reads TGTGCCAGCACCCAAAGGGTACAGGGAGGTTCACCCCTCCACTTT.

The chain uses TRBV5-1 and TRBJ1-4; 8 bases match TRBD1. Trimming took 3 bases from V and 8 from J; bases not matched to a gene: 18. The CDR3 consists of 18 residues. Germline V gene lookup returns CDR1 SGHRS and CDR2 YFSETQ. The CDR3 protein is CASSSGSRTGRVGEKLFF. DNA of the CDR3: TGCGCCAGCAGCTCCGGTAGCCGGACAGGGAGAGTCGGCGAAAAACTGTTTTTT.

Many counts were recorded for this clonotype. This chain connects TRBV4-2 to TRBJ1-4, with unresolved D. The germline gives CDR1 LGHNA, CDR2 YNFKEQ. The V end lost 0 bases, the J end lost 4 bases, and 12 bases lay between the germline ends. This CDR3 region has 16 residues. DNA for the CDR3: TGTGCCAGCAGCCAAGATCGGACTCCTAATAATGAAAAACTGTTTTTT. Residues: CASSQDRTPNNEKLFF.

This clonotype appeared a few times. This chain joins TRBV20-1 and TRBJ1-3, with D perhaps TRBD1 (6 bases). The CDR3 has 14 residues. V gave up 6 bases and J gave up 0 bases, with 12 bases separating them. The germline V gene has CDR1 DFQATT and CDR2 SNEGSKA (reference sequence). DNA for the CDR3: TGCAGTGCATCAGGGGAACCCTCTGGAAACACCATATATTTT. Amino acid sequence: CSASGEPSGNTIYF.

V is TRBV6-5 and J is TRBJ2-7, with D tentatively TRBD2 (5 bases). This CDR3 has 11 residues. The germline V and J ends were trimmed by 10 bases and 6 bases, with 13 bases remaining between them. CDR1 is MNHEY, CDR2 SVGAGI, per germline. CDR3 DNA sequence: TGTGCCACCGAGGGCAACCGCGAGCAGTACTTC. It codes for CATEGNREQYF.

This clonotype was observed once. The gene calls are TRBV6-2 or TRBV6-3 and TRBJ2-4; D gene uncertain. Between the trimmed V and J ends, which lost 2 bases and 9 bases, there was a span of 17 bases. The CDR3 covers 15 residues. The germline V gene has CDR1 MNHEY and CDR2 SVGEGT. This CDR3 is CASSYRPTPVSIQYF. CDR3 coding DNA: TGTGCCAGCAGTTACCGCCCCACCCCTGTCAGCATTCAGTACTTC.

J is TRBJ1-5 and V is TRBV27, with a tentative D call TRBD1 (5 bases). The CDR3 runs 14 residues. Germline assignment: CDR1 MNHEY and CDR2 SMNVEV (reference sequence). With 6 bases removed from V and 3 bases from J, the gap between germline ends came to 12 bases. The CDR3 DNA reads TGTGCCAGCAGAGCCGACAGCGACAATCAGCCCCAGCATTTT. Encoded protein: CASRADSDNQPQHF.

This clonotype has only a few counts. The rearrangement joins TRBV6-1 to TRBJ1-2; D is uncertain. The germline gives CDR1 MNHNS, CDR2 SASEGT. The CDR3 totals 14 residues. The germline V and J ends were trimmed by 6 bases and 4 bases, with 15 bases remaining between them. As DNA, the CDR3 is TGTGCCAGCAGCGCAGACCGCCTCGGCTATGGCTACACCTTC. Encoded protein: CASSADRLGYGYTF.